This T cell receptor beta chain was retrieved from a study of blood T cell repertoires in COVID-19. Study summary: Specimens from acute and convalescent COVID-19 originated in the United States, Italy and Spain. Sample material is recorded as cDNA or gDNA derived from T cells, B-cell-depleted T cells, or PBMCs.

Per the original data handling: Amplification of reference gene primers was used by the study to estimate nucleated cell counts. Data came from immunoSEQ multiplex PCR; TCRdb stores just in-frame clones and leaves some out. That table is the source of V, J and clone size, and D and trimming were worked out from the DNA. The sample records some 310,000 clones, around 86% being singletons. Sequenced input: peripheral blood. The origin of this receptor is a man in his fifties with active or convalescent COVID-19.

In nucleotides, the CDR3 is TGCGCCAGCAGCCAAGATGTGACGGGGGTCTCTGAAGCTTTCTTT. It translates to CASSQDVTGVSEAFF. The V and J genes are TRBV4-1 and TRBJ1-1; a weak D match, TRBD1 (5 bases). Germline CDR1 MGHRA, CDR2 YSYEKL. Trimming pared 0 bases from V and 6 bases from J, leaving 14 bases between. The CDR3 sequence is 15 residues long.